This T cell receptor (beta chain) was sequenced in a study of blood T cell repertoires in COVID-19. The CDR3 contains 13 residues. CDR1 and CDR2 from the germline V gene are SQVTM and ANQGSEA. Trimming stripped 6 bases from V and 3 bases from J, with 12 bases between. The repertoire was sequenced with immunoSEQ multiplex PCR; TCRdb's copy has only in-frame clones and lacks some. In the table there are around 100,000 clones, around 84% of which are singletons. Material: peripheral blood. This chain joins TRBV29-1 and TRBJ1-3, with D perhaps matching TRBD1 (5 bases). The receptor was isolated from a human donor in a cohort sampled during active COVID-19. The CDR3 DNA reads TGCAGCGTAGACCCGGGGGGTGGAAACACCATATATTTT. Protein: CSVDPGGGNTIYF.